A single sample is the source of the 18 T cell receptor beta chains below, sequenced in a study of cytomegalovirus exposure and HLA in healthy donors. The study ran its PCR with 60 Vbeta and 13 Jbeta primers. Profiling relied on immunoSEQ multiplex PCR, and the TCRdb table lists in-frame clones only, not all of them. The repertoire holds 90,000 to 120,000 clones, with roughly 80% as singletons. The specimen was PBMCs. These receptors originate from a man aged 25-40 years in good health and CMV-seronegative.

The rearrangement uses TRBV28 and TRBJ1-2; 8 bases align to TRBD1. V gave up 6 bases and J gave up 10 bases; unmatched junction bases: 7. Germline loops: CDR1 MDHEN, CDR2 SYDVKM. The CDR3 consists of 12 residues. The CDR3 region is CASRAGTGFYTF. CDR3 in DNA: TGTGCCAGCAGAGCCGGGACAGGATTCTACACCTTC.

The chain recombines TRBV30 with TRBJ1-4, with D possibly TRBD1 on 6 matching bases. The CDR3 has 13 residues. Germline V CDR1 and CDR2: GTSNPN, SVGIG (reference sequence). V lost 5 bases and J 0 bases, leaving 7 bases between the germline ends. The CDR3 nucleotides are TGTGCCTGGGGACAGCCAACTAATGAAAAACTGTTTTTT. Its translation: CAWGQPTNEKLFF.

The V and J genes are TRBV7-2 and TRBJ2-7; D ambiguous. The CDR3 is made up of 13 amino acids. CDR1 and CDR2 from the germline V gene are SGHTA and FQGNSA. V was clipped by 5 bases and J by 4 bases, with 12 bases between them. The CDR3 is CASSPFISYEQYF. Written as DNA, the CDR3 is TGTGCCAGCAGCCCCTTTATCAGTTACGAGCAGTACTTC.

The rearrangement links TRBV5-1 to TRBJ2-7; D is unresolved. This CDR3 region has 13 residues. The germline V and J ends were trimmed by 3 bases and 1 base, with 8 bases remaining between them. The germline CDR1 and CDR2 sequences are SGHRS and YFSETQ. As DNA, the CDR3 is TGCGCCAGCAGCTCGAGCCCATCCTACGAGCAGTACTTC. Its protein product is CASSSSPSYEQYF.

V is TRBV28 and J is TRBJ2-7, with a possible D match to TRBD2 (5 bases). CDR1 and CDR2 from the germline V gene are MDHEN and SYDVKM. This CDR3 contains 13 residues. V lost 2 bases to trimming and J lost 7 bases, with 12 bases between them. The CDR3 spells CASSLAGPGEQYF. The DNA of the CDR3 is TGTGCCAGCAGTTTAGCGGGCCCTGGGGAGCAGTACTTC.

The chain combines TRBV6-1 with TRBJ2-7; no clear D gene. The V end was cut by 4 bases, the J end by 3 bases, with 13 bases between. Per the germline V gene, CDR1 is MNHNS and CDR2 is SASEGT. The CDR3 consists of 14 residues. DNA of the CDR3: TGTGCCAGCAGTGTAATATTAGATCACTACGAGCAGTACTTC. Encoded protein: CASSVILDHYEQYF.

The rearrangement links TRBV5-4 to TRBJ2-3, with a possible D match to TRBD2 (5 bases). The germline V and J ends were trimmed by 4 bases and 5 bases, with 14 bases remaining between them. Germline CDR1 SGHNT, CDR2 YYREEE (reference sequence). This CDR3 spans 14 amino acids. The CDR3 DNA reads TGTGCCAGCAGCCCCCCCACCGGGGAAGATACGCAGTATTTT. Its translation is CASSPPTGEDTQYF. The whole variable domain, filled in from reference TRBV5-4 and TRBJ2-3, reads ETGVTQSPTHLIKTRGQQVTLRCSSQSGHNTVSWYQQALGQGPQFIFQYYREEENGRGNFPPRFSGLQFPNYSSELNVNALELDDSALYLCASSPPTGEDTQYFGPGTRLTVL.

This clone was detected only once. This chain joins TRBV18 and TRBJ1-5, with D perhaps TRBD1 (6 bases). This CDR3 is built from 14 residues. Trimming removed 2 bases at V and 6 bases at J, with 11 bases between. Germline CDR1 KGHSH, CDR2 LQKENI. The CDR3 sequence: CASSPGQRGQPQHF. CDR3 bases: TGTGCCAGCTCACCAGGACAGAGAGGTCAGCCCCAGCATTTT. Full variable domain (rest looked up from reference TRBV18 and TRBJ1-5): NAGVMQNPRHLVRRRGQEARLRCSPMKGHSHVYWYRQLPEEGLKFMVYLQKENIIDESGMPKERFSAEFPKEGPSILRIQQVVRGDSAAYFCASSPGQRGQPQHFGDGTRLSIL.

In DNA, the CDR3 is TGTGCCAGCAGTGAATGGACAGGGGTCGACACAGATACGCAGTATTTT. It yields the protein CASSEWTGVDTDTQYF. The chain has TRBV25-1 and TRBJ2-3, with 9 positions matching TRBD1. After removal of 1 base from V and 2 bases from J, the junction contained 4 bases not matched to a gene. This CDR3 is 16 amino acids long. Germline loops: CDR1 MGHDK, CDR2 SYGVNS.

This rearrangement joins TRBV19 to TRBJ2-7, with 7 bases identical to TRBD1. This CDR3 is built from 12 residues. The germline V gene has CDR1 LNHDA and CDR2 SQIVND (reference sequence). With 6 bases clipped from V and 7 bases from J, the junction kept 6 bases outside the gene matches. The CDR3 region is CASRDRAGEQYF. The CDR3 DNA follows: TGTGCCAGTAGAGACAGGGCTGGGGAGCAGTACTTC.

The CDR3 sequence is CASSSGGIRTEAFF. For the CDR3, the DNA is TGTGCCAGCAGCTCCGGGGGGATAAGGACGGAGGCTTTCTTT. This rearrangement joins TRBV13 to TRBJ1-1, with a possible D match to TRBD1 (5 bases). Germline V gene lookup returns CDR1 PRHDT and CDR2 FYEKMQ (reference sequence). Trimming removed 4 bases at V and 11 bases at J, with 20 bases between. The CDR3 sequence is 14 residues long.

CDR3 in amino acids: CAWKRTGGNTEAFF. CDR3 nucleotide sequence: TGTGCCTGGAAGCGGACAGGGGGAAACACTGAAGCTTTCTTT. The gene calls are TRBV30 and TRBJ1-1, with 10 positions matching TRBD1. The germline CDR1 and CDR2 sequences are GTSNPN and SVGIG (reference sequence). The trim removed 4 bases at V and 2 bases at J, leaving 4 bases unmatched. The CDR3 runs 14 residues.

The chain employs TRBV10-1 and TRBJ2-7; 9 nucleotides line up with TRBD1. The CDR3 is 17 residues long. Germline trimming cut 0 bases from V and 5 bases from J; bases unmatched to any gene: 11. Germline values: CDR1 WNHNN, CDR2 SYGVQD (reference sequence). The CDR3 protein is CASSESTGGKINHEQYF. The CDR3 DNA is TGCGCCAGCAGTGAGTCCACAGGGGGCAAAATTAACCACGAGCAGTACTTC.

This clone occurred a few times. The genes are TRBV6-5 and TRBJ2-7; 7 nucleotides match TRBD1. The CDR3 extends over 11 amino acids. V shed 4 bases, J shed 11 bases, and the junction held 5 bases outside the gene matches. Germline V gene sequence: CDR1 MNHEY, CDR2 SVGAGI. The DNA of the CDR3 is TGTGCCAGCAGTTCCGGGACAGCGGAGTACTTC. Its protein is CASSSGTAEYF.

CDR3 residues: CASTRGSAPNTIYF. In nucleotides, the CDR3 is TGTGCCAGCACCAGAGGCAGCGCTCCGAACACCATATATTTT. The rearrangement uses TRBV7-9 and TRBJ1-3; no reliable D call. CDR3 size: 14 residues. The ends were cut back, 7 bases at V and 7 bases at J, with 17 bases in the middle. The germline V gene has CDR1 SEHNR and CDR2 FQNEAQ (reference sequence).

V and J are TRBV5-6 and TRBJ1-2, with D perhaps matching TRBD1 (5 bases). Germline CDR1 reads SGHDT; CDR2 reads YYEEEE. V was pared by 0 bases and J by 4 bases, with 7 bases between. The CDR3 runs to 13 residues. The CDR3 loop reads CASSLEGFYGYTF. DNA of the CDR3: TGTGCCAGCAGCTTGGAGGGGTTCTATGGCTACACCTTC.

The chain is built from TRBV30 and TRBJ1-4; 11 bases fit TRBD1. The CDR3 runs to 16 residues. V trimming: 1 base; J trimming: 5 bases; junction bases outside the gene matches: 6. The germline V gene has CDR1 GTSNPN and CDR2 SVGIG (reference sequence). CDR3 sequence: CAWSDQRTGGNEKLFF. The CDR3 nucleotides are TGTGCCTGGAGTGACCAAAGGACAGGGGGCAATGAAAAACTGTTTTTT. Full variable domain (missing parts from reference TRBV30 and TRBJ1-4): SQTIHQWPATLVQPVGSPLSLECTVEGTSNPNLYWYRQAAGRGLQLLFYSVGIGQISSEVPQNLSASRPQDRQFILSSKKLLLSDSGFYLCAWSDQRTGGNEKLFFGSGTQLSVL.

V gene TRBV7-8 combines with J gene TRBJ1-1; D may be TRBD1 (6 bases). Germline CDR1 SGHVS, CDR2 FQNEAQ. CDR3 size: 15 residues. V gave up 0 bases and J gave up 13 bases, with 21 bases separating them. The CDR3 here is CASSLAWTALGTGFF. The CDR3 DNA is TGTGCCAGCAGCTTAGCCTGGACAGCACTAGGAACTGGTTTCTTT.